This TCR beta chain was captured by sequencing in a study of OX40 agonist ivuxolimab in advanced cancers. Profiling relied on immunoSEQ multiplex PCR, and the TCRdb table lists in-frame clones only, not all of them. This table has tens of thousands of clones, roughly nine tenths appearing once. The V gene lost 8 bases and the J gene lost 5 bases, with 13 bases spanning the gap. The germline CDR1 and CDR2 sequences are SEHNR and FQNEAQ (reference sequence). The CDR3 is made up of 12 amino acids. This TCR was sampled from an adult with an advanced solid tumor such as melanoma, head and neck, liver or kidney cancer. This specimen was CD4+ or CD8+ T cells sorted from blood, taken in a trial of the OX40 agonist ivuxolimab. This chain connects TRBV7-9 to TRBJ2-7; tentative D call: TRBD2 (6 bases). The DNA of the CDR3 is TGTGCCAGCGGAGGGTTGGGGCACGAGCAGTACTTC. Translated, it gives CASGGLGHEQYF.